This TCR beta chain was recovered during a study of T cells in Graves' hyperthyroidism and ophthalmopathy. The CDR3 regions of TCR beta were amplified from RNA transcripts. A set of HTBI primers served as the primers for a first-round RT-PCR of the TCR CDR3. TCRdb reanalysed the multiplex PCR reads using MiXCR and keeps one entry per CDR3 protein. The sample has about 200,000 distinct CDR3 sequences; approximately 16% are singletons. About this clonotype: A much larger clone differs by one base, so this may be a read error.

Patients were aged 18 to 65, had disease duration under 2 months, and had newly diagnosed hyperthyroidism. Diagnostic decisions used clinical symptoms, serum thyroxine and TRAb, thyroid ultrasound and orbital computed tomography. CDR3 length: 13 residues. Per germline, CDR1 SQVTM and CDR2 ANQGSEA. V shed 2 bases and J shed 1 base, with 8 bases lying between them. The chain links TRBV29-1 to TRBJ1-1, with TRBD1 as a possible D gene (6 bases). The source material was blood. The receptor was derived from a woman in her forties or fifties with Graves' hyperthyroidism. CDR3 region: CSVERTANTEAFF. CDR3 bases: TGCAGCGTTGAAAGGACAGCGAACACTGAAGCTTTCTTT.